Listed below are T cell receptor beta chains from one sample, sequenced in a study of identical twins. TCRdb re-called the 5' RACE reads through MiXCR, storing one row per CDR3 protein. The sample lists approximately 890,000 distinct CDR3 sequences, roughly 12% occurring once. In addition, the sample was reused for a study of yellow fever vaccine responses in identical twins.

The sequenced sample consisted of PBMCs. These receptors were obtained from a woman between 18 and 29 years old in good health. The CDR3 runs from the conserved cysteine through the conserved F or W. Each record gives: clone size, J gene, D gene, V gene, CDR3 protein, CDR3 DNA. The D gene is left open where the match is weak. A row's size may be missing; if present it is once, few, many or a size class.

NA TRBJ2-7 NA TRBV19 CASSISLQGRDEQYF TGTGCCAGTAGTATCTCCCTCCAGGGTCGCGACGAGCAGTACTTC
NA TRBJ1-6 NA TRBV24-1 CAPPSGRINSPLHF TGTGCCCCTCCTTCGGGACGGATTAATTCACCCCTCCACTTT
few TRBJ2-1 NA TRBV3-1 CASSQFLAEQFF TGTGCCAGCAGCCAATTCTTAGCGGAGCAGTTCTTC
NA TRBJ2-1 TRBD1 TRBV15 CATRDPGTGGVNEQFF TGTGCCACCAGGGACCCGGGTACAGGGGGCGTCAATGAGCAGTTCTTC
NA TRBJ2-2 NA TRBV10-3 CAISAVGTGELFF TGTGCCATCAGTGCGGTTGGAACCGGGGAGCTGTTTTTT
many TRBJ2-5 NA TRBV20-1 CSAREEVETQYF TGCAGTGCTAGGGAAGAAGTAGAGACCCAGTACTTC
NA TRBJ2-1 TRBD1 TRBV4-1 CASSQLGQARYNEQFF TGCGCCAGCAGCCAACTTGGACAGGCTCGCTACAATGAGCAGTTCTTC
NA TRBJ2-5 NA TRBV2 CASSERWPPQETQYF TGTGCCAGCAGTGAACGGTGGCCACCCCAAGAGACCCAGTACTTC
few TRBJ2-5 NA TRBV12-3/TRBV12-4 CASSLAGVAANNFQETQYF TGTGCCAGCAGTTTAGCGGGGGTAGCGGCAAACAACTTCCAAGAGACCCAGTACTTC
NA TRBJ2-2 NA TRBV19 CASSRADGGFVSTGELFF TGTGCCAGTAGTAGGGCTGATGGGGGATTTGTTAGCACCGGGGAGCTGTTTTTT
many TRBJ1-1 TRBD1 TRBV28 CASSRNTGGKNTEAFF TGTGCCAGCAGTCGAAACACAGGGGGAAAGAACACTGAAGCTTTCTTT
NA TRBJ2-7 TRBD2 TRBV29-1 CSVRGAGGRYEQYF TGCAGCGTAAGGGGCGCGGGAGGCCGCTACGAGCAGTACTTC
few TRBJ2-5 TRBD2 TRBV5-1 CASSIGTSGDVETQYF TGCGCCAGCAGCATCGGGACTAGCGGGGACGTGGAGACCCAGTACTTC
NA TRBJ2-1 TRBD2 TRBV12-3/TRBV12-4 CASSRGGRNYNEQFF TGTGCCAGTTCGCGGGGCGGGAGGAACTACAATGAGCAGTTCTTC
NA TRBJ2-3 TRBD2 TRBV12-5 CASGLGIAGGLTDTQYF TGTGCTAGTGGTTTGGGTATAGCGGGAGGACTCACAGATACGCAGTATTTT
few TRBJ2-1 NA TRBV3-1 CASSQSNHNEQFF TGTGCCAGCAGCCAATCAAACCACAATGAGCAGTTCTTC
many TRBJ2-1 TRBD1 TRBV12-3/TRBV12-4 CASSTRDRGLYEQFF TGTGCCAGCAGTACCCGGGACAGGGGGCTGTATGAGCAGTTCTTC
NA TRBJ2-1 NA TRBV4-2 CASSPALTTQSSYNEQFF TGTGCCAGCAGCCCGGCACTTACCACCCAGAGCTCCTACAATGAGCAGTTCTTC
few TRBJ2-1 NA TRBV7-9 CASSPPGQPYNEQFF TGTGCCAGCAGCCCACCCGGACAGCCATACAATGAGCAGTTCTTC
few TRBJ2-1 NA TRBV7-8 CASSLNIGGTNEQFF TGTGCCAGCAGCTTAAACATCGGGGGTACGAATGAGCAGTTCTTC
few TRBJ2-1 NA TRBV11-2 CASSGHRVRFYNEQFF TGTGCCAGCAGCGGCCACAGGGTACGGTTCTACAATGAGCAGTTCTTC
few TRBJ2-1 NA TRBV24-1 CATSDSDRNNEQFF TGTGCCACCAGTGATTCAGACAGGAACAATGAGCAGTTCTTC
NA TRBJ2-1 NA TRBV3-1 CASSQGLAGSSEQFF TGTGCCAGCAGCCAAGGGTTGGCGGGTAGTTCTGAGCAGTTCTTC
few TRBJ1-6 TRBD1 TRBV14 CASSQGGQSNSPLHF TGTGCCAGCAGCCAAGGGGGACAGAGTAATTCACCCCTCCACTTT